The clone carrying this T cell receptor (beta chain) was observed a handful of times. TCRdb reprocessed the RACE reads with MiXCR, giving one entry per CDR3 protein. The sample shows about 300,000 distinct CDR3 sequences, around 5.5% of them seen only once. This entry is derived from a study of human T cells and chemical hapten exposure. Time point denoted: pre-sensitization, week 0. This sample's treatment: therapeutic diphenylcyclopropenone sensitization with weekly scalp DPC. V gave up 6 bases and J gave up 2 bases, with 14 bases separating them. There are 14 residues in the CDR3. The germline gives CDR1 DFQATT, CDR2 SNEGSKA (reference sequence).

This TCR came from a young woman with alopecia areata. Some clones in this sample may be carry-over from other donors' samples. The starting material was whole blood, obtained in connection with sensitization to the hapten diphenylcyclopropenone (DPC). The chain employs TRBV20-1 and TRBJ1-5, with D maybe TRBD1 (6 bases). The CDR3 here is CSARGGLGNQPQHF. CDR3 DNA: TGCAGTGCCCGAGGGGGTTTGGGCAATCAGCCCCAGCATTTT.